Sequencing of this TCR beta chain was carried out in a study of blood T cells in healthy people across ages. Overall study context: Every two T cells gave about one barcoded beta molecule via template switching.

This clonotype was seen many times. The antigen remains unidentified. Study-level results: More naive CD4+ cells and higher diversity were found in long-lived than in aged donors.

Combining a sample-barcoded 5' primer with a J-beta primer mix, a second PCR ran for about 7 to 11 cycles. Carrying 12 random nucleotides, a template-switch adaptor labeled each individual cDNA molecule. TCRdb used MiXCR to reprocess the 5' RACE reads, holding one entry per CDR3 protein. The data show roughly 500,000 distinct CDR3 sequences, 25% to 30% seen once. Germline V CDR1 and CDR2: MNHEY, SVGEGT. CDR3 length equals 15 residues. Sequencing was performed on blood. This TCR was recovered from a woman aged 70-85 years in good health. The V gene is TRBV6-2 or TRBV6-3, the J gene TRBJ2-5; D tentatively fits TRBD1 or TRBD2 (5 bases each). TRBJ2-1 matches the DNA end more closely, so the J call is doubtful. DNA for the CDR3: TGTGCCAGCAGTTACCTAGCAGGGTCGAGAGCTGAGCAGTTCTTC. Translated: CASSYLAGSRAEQFF.